This T cell receptor beta chain was found in a study of blood T cell repertoires in COVID-19. The overall study: Acute and convalescent COVID-19 samples came from the United States, Italy and Spain.

Assay used: immunoSEQ multiplex PCR; TCRdb lists only in-frame clones, some missing. Of around 250,000 clones listed, around 93% are singletons. Deletions cut 3 bases from V and 1 base from J, with 16 bases between. CDR1 and CDR2 from the germline V gene are SGHDT and YYEEEE. The CDR3 is 17 residues long. Participants spanned ages about 18 to 100 years and resided in 20 to 30 US areas. The receptor was isolated from a man aged 35 to 55 who had been exposed to COVID-19. Sample: PBMCs or T cells enriched from blood (not recorded which). The chain carries TRBV5-6 and TRBJ2-2, with D possibly being TRBD2 (6 bases). CDR3 residues: CASSSFVSGGNTGELFF. In DNA, the CDR3 is TGTGCCAGCAGCTCCTTTGTTAGCGGAGGGAACACCGGGGAGCTGTTTTTT.